This T cell receptor beta chain was sequenced for a study of blood T cell repertoires in COVID-19. The CDR3 has 20 amino acids. V dropped 6 bases and J dropped 0; count of bases not matched to a gene: 22. The V gene's germline CDR1 is LNHDA and CDR2 SQIVND (reference sequence). Method: immunoSEQ multiplex PCR; TCRdb's copy keeps in-frame clones and lacks some. Of hundreds of thousands of clones detected, approximately 91% appear once; the ten largest clones hold around 2%. V gene TRBV19 combines with J gene TRBJ1-2; 7 bases align to TRBD1. The sample consisted of peripheral blood. The source of this sequence is a woman aged 40-49 years who had recovered from COVID-19. CDR3 loop: CASRRRGDRLSVPANYGYTF. The CDR3 DNA reads as TGTGCCAGTAGAAGAAGAGGGGACAGACTCAGTGTCCCAGCTAACTATGGCTACACCTTC.